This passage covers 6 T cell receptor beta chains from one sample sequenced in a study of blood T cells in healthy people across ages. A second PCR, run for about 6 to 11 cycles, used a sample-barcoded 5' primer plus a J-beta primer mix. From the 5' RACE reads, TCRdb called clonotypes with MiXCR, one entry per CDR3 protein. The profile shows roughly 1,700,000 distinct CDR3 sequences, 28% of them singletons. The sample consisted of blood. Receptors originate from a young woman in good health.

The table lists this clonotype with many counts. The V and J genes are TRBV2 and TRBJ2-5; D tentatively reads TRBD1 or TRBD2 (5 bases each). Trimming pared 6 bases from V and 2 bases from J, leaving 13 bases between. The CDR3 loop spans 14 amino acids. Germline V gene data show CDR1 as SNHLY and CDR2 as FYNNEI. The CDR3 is CASRGTRLQETQYF. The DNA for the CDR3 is TGTGCCAGCAGAGGGACCCGCCTACAAGAGACCCAGTACTTC.

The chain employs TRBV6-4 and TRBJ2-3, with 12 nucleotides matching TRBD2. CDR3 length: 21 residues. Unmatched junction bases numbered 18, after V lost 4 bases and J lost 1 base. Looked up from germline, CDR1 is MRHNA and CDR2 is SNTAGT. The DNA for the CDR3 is TGTGCCAGCAGTGCCGACGTTCCGACTAGCGGGGGAGTAGGCCGCACAGATACGCAGTATTTT. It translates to CASSADVPTSGGVGRTDTQYF.

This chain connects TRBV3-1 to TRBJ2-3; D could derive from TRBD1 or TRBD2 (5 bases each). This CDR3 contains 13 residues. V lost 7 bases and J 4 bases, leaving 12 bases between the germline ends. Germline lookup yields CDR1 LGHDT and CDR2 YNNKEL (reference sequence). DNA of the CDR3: TGTGCCAGCAATGATGGGGGTCCAGATACGCAGTATTTT. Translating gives CASNDGGPDTQYF.

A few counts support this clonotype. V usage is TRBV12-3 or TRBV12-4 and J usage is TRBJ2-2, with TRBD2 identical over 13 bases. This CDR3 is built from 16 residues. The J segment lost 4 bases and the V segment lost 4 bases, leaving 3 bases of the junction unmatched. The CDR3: CASSSTSGGVTGELFF. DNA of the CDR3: TGTGCCAGCAGTTCTACTAGCGGGGGGGTCACCGGGGAGCTGTTTTTT.

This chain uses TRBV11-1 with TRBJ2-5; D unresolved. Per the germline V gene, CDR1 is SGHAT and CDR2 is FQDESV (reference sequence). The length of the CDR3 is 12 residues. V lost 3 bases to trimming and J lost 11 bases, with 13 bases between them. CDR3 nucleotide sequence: TGTGCCAGCAGCTTTGGCCCCCCGGTGCAGTACTTC. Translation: CASSFGPPVQYF.

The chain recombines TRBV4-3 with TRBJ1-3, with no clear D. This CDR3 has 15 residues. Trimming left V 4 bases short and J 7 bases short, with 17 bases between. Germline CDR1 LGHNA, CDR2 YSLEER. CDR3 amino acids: CASSRDGKEANTIYF. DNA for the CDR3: TGCGCCAGCAGCCGAGATGGCAAGGAGGCGAACACCATATATTTT.